What follows are 2 T cell receptor beta chains derived from one specimen sequenced in a study of blood T cell repertoires in COVID-19. Clones were read by immunoSEQ multiplex PCR, and TCRdb kept only the in-frame ones, dropping some. The table has about 70,000 clones, roughly 82% seen once. Sequences were obtained from peripheral blood. The origin of the receptors is an elderly woman with active or convalescent COVID-19.

The chain employs TRBV6-2 or TRBV6-3 and TRBJ1-5; D unclear. V lost 2 bases and J 3 bases, leaving 5 bases between the germline ends. CDR1 is MNHEY and CDR2 is SVGEGT in the germline V gene. The CDR3 loop spans 13 amino acids. The CDR3 DNA reads as TGTGCCAGCAGTTACACAGACAATCAGCCCCAGCATTTT. Its protein product is CASSYTDNQPQHF.

V gene TRBV11-3 combines with J gene TRBJ2-7; TRBD2 might be the D (5 bases). Between the trimmed V and J ends, which lost 0 bases and 6 bases, there was a span of 9 bases. CDR1 SGHNT and CDR2 YENEEA come from the germline V gene. The CDR3 runs to 13 residues. This CDR3 is CASSLDSDGEQYF. CDR3 bases: TGTGCCAGCAGCTTAGATAGCGACGGCGAGCAGTACTTC.